The 30 T cell receptor beta chains reported below all come from one sample, sequenced in a study of regulatory T cells in long-lasting Graves disease. To make TCR beta libraries, researchers used iRepertoire HTBI primers and Arm-PCR of CDR3 regions. TCRdb independently ran MiXCR on the multiplex PCR reads; one entry per CDR3 protein. This table has fewer than 550,000 distinct CDR3 sequences, 20% to 25% appearing once. Time point specified: persistent/refractory GD, antithyroid drugs over 5 years with positive TRAb. Generation of the TCR library employed RNA extracted from PBMCs. Sample: peripheral blood mononuclear cells (PBMCs), taken when the disease was refractory, from a patient treated with antithyroid drugs. The receptors were gathered from a female donor with Graves disease.

Details on this clonotype: This may stem from a read error, because a much larger clone lies one nucleotide away. V gene TRBV11-2 combines with J gene TRBJ1-1; a possible D gene is TRBD1 (5 bases). Germline lookup yields CDR1 SGHAT and CDR2 FQNNGV. Trimming stripped 1 base from V and 0 bases from J, with 12 bases between. CDR3 size: 16 residues. Here the CDR3 DNA reads TGTGCCAGCAGCTTAGGTTGGGGCCCCATGAACACTGAAGCTTTCTTT. Translating it yields CASSLGWGPMNTEAFF.

A few counts support this clonotype. The chain has TRBV13 and TRBJ2-7; 9 bases map to TRBD2. This CDR3 has 17 amino acids. Germline V gene lookup returns CDR1 PRHDT and CDR2 FYEKMQ (reference sequence). V shed 4 bases and J 5 bases; nucleotides not matched to a gene: 15. This CDR3 reads CASSSKEDSGSFDEQYF. Here the CDR3 DNA reads TGTGCCAGCAGCTCCAAGGAGGATAGCGGGAGCTTCGACGAGCAGTACTTC.

This chain links TRBV30 with TRBJ1-4, with no clear D. In germline, CDR1 is GTSNPN, CDR2 SVGIG (reference sequence). The CDR3 loop spans 14 amino acids. The germline V and J ends were trimmed by 4 bases and 3 bases, with 12 bases remaining between them. CDR3 sequence reads: CAWTGRTANEKLFF. CDR3 bases: TGTGCCTGGACCGGGCGGACGGCTAATGAAAAACTGTTTTTT.

V and J are TRBV7-6 and TRBJ1-5, with 8 positions matching TRBD1. V lost 0 bases and J lost 2; bases outside the gene matches: 6. This CDR3 is 17 amino acids long. Germline assignment: CDR1 SGHVS and CDR2 FNYEAQ. Here the CDR3 DNA reads TGTGCCAGCAGCTTAGCGTTCCGGACAGGGCGCAATCAGCCCCAGCATTTT. It encodes CASSLAFRTGRNQPQHF.

This chain uses TRBV5-5 with TRBJ1-5, with D possibly matching TRBD1 (5 bases). The CDR3 is 16 amino acids. V lost 0 bases, J lost 5 bases, and 15 bases lay in between. Germline CDR1 is SGHKS and CDR2 is YYEKEE (reference sequence). CDR3 loop: CASSLEVGGDDQPQHF. DNA of the CDR3: TGTGCCAGCAGCTTGGAAGTTGGGGGGGACGATCAGCCCCAGCATTTT.

This clonotype was recorded many times. The chain employs TRBV28 and TRBJ2-5, with no clear D. The V gene's germline CDR1 is MDHEN and CDR2 SYDVKM. The CDR3 loop spans 12 amino acids. Trimming cost V 2 bases and J 3 bases, with 4 bases left between them. Here the CDR3 DNA reads TGTGCCAGCAGTTTAGTTAAAGAGACCCAGTACTTC. Translating gives CASSLVKETQYF.

This clonotype was counted at least ten times. J is TRBJ2-7 and V is TRBV28; the match to TRBD2 covers 9 bases. The CDR3 is 13 residues long. Germline assignment: CDR1 MDHEN and CDR2 SYDVKM. The V gene end was trimmed by 7 bases and the J gene end by 2 bases; junction bases not matched to a gene: 3. The CDR3 spells CASILAGTYEQYF. The CDR3 DNA is TGTGCCAGCATTCTAGCGGGAACCTACGAGCAGTACTTC.

This clonotype occurred a few times. The gene calls are TRBV4-3 and TRBJ2-7, with unresolved D. CDR3 length: 16 residues. The germline gives CDR1 LGHNA, CDR2 YSLEER. Deletions cut 3 bases from V and 2 bases from J, with 17 bases between. As DNA, the CDR3 is TGCGCCAGCAGCCAGAAAAGCCGCAGAGGCACCTACGAGCAGTACTTC. Protein: CASSQKSRRGTYEQYF.

The V call is TRBV12-3 or TRBV12-4, the J call TRBJ2-7; 9 bases are a match to TRBD2. The CDR3 totals 16 residues. V gave up 8 bases and J gave up 7 bases; unmatched junction bases: 18. In DNA form, the CDR3 reads TGTGCCAGCGGATCCCCCCTGGCGGGAGGGCCGGGTGAGCAGTACTTC. Its protein product is CASGSPLAGGPGEQYF.

Ten or more counts support this clonotype. The V gene is TRBV7-9, the J gene TRBJ2-2, with TRBD1 as a possible D gene (6 bases). Germline CDR1 is SEHNR and CDR2 is FQNEAQ (reference sequence). The CDR3 covers 14 residues. The V end lost 1 base, the J end lost 4 bases, and 7 bases lay between the germline ends. The CDR3, as DNA: TGTGCCAGCAGCTTAGACAGGGTCACCGGGGAGCTGTTTTTT. This gives the protein CASSLDRVTGELFF. The entire variable domain, with the rest obtained from reference TRBV7-9 and TRBJ2-2, is as follows: DTGVSQNPRHKITKRGQNVTFRCDPISEHNRLYWYRQTLGQGPEFLTYFQNEAQLEKSRLLSDRFSAERPKGSFSTLEIQRTEQGDSAMYLCASSLDRVTGELFFGEGSRLTVL.

This clonotype was counted many times. V is TRBV12-3 or TRBV12-4 and J is TRBJ1-6; D is uncertain. The CDR3 has 14 residues. V lost 6 bases to trimming and J lost 10 bases, with 16 bases between them. CDR3 bases: TGTGCCAGCAGCTCAATTCTAGGCGGGTCACCCCTCCACTTT. It codes for CASSSILGGSPLHF.

The chain has TRBV5-1 and TRBJ1-4, with D hard to call. This CDR3 contains 13 residues. Germline CDR1 and CDR2: SGHRS and YFSETQ. The germline V and J ends were trimmed by 0 bases and 8 bases, with 8 bases remaining between them. CDR3 DNA: TGCGCCAGCAGCTTGGGAACGAGCGAAAAACTGTTTTTT. This translates into CASSLGTSEKLFF. Complete variable domain (other parts from reference TRBV5-1 and TRBJ1-4): KAGVTQTPRYLIKTRGQQVTLSCSPISGHRSVSWYQQTPGQGLQFLFEYFSETQRNKGNFPGRFSGRQFSNSRSEMNVSTLELGDSALYLCASSLGTSEKLFFGSGTQLSVL.

This clonotype was observed at least ten times. This chain connects TRBV9 to TRBJ1-4; D unresolved. This CDR3 spans 13 amino acids. Germline loops: CDR1 SGDLS, CDR2 YYNGEE. V lost 0 bases to trimming and J lost 4 bases, with 4 bases between them. The CDR3 loop reads CASSVGGNEKLFF. The CDR3 DNA reads as TGTGCCAGCAGCGTAGGAGGTAATGAAAAACTGTTTTTT.

There are many counts of this clonotype. This chain connects TRBV28 to TRBJ2-4; the match to TRBD1 covers 7 bases. V was clipped by 11 bases and J by 1 base; unmatched bases: 8. This CDR3 is built from 14 residues. CDR1 is MDHEN, CDR2 SYDVKM, per germline. The DNA for the CDR3 is TGTGCCGCCCGACAGGGCTTTGCCAAAAACATTCAGTACTTC. Its protein product is CAARQGFAKNIQYF. The complete variable domain, with remaining parts taken from reference TRBV28 and TRBJ2-4, reads DVKVTQSSRYLVKRTGEKVFLECVQDMDHENMFWYRQDPGLGLRLIYFSYDVKMKEKGDIPEGYSVSREKKERFSLILESASTNQTSMYLCAARQGFAKNIQYFGAGTRLSVL.

In its sample, this clonotype was seen many times. The chain has TRBV6-1 and TRBJ2-7; maybe TRBD2 (6 bases). The V and J ends lost 6 bases and 6 bases respectively, with 24 bases between them. There are 16 residues in the CDR3. CDR1 is MNHNS and CDR2 is SASEGT in the germline V gene. CDR3 sequence: CASSIFAGIPTGEQYF. In DNA form, the CDR3 reads TGTGCCAGCAGCATTTTCGCGGGGATACCTACGGGCGAGCAGTACTTC.

This clonotype came up many times. The chain carries TRBV27 and TRBJ2-2, with 8 bases fitting TRBD2. CDR3 length: 14 amino acids. CDR1 and CDR2 from the germline V gene are MNHEY and SMNVEV (reference sequence). The junction had 3 bases not matched to a gene; V was cut back by 3 bases and J by 6 bases. CDR3: CASSLTSVPGELFF. The CDR3 DNA is TGTGCCAGCAGTTTGACTAGCGTCCCCGGGGAGCTGTTTTTT.

The chain couples TRBV6-5 to TRBJ2-2; D ambiguous. Germline loops: CDR1 MNHEY, CDR2 SVGAGI. Trimming cost V 0 bases and J 5 bases, with 7 bases left between them. The CDR3 covers 14 residues. CDR3 residues: CASSYSFGTGELFF. DNA for the CDR3: TGTGCCAGCAGTTACTCGTTCGGAACCGGGGAGCTGTTTTTT.

Note on this clonotype: The CDR3 end shows no conserved phenylalanine or tryptophan, and so a read error is likely. V gene TRBV27 combines with J gene TRBJ1-2, with TRBD1 identical over 8 bases. CDR3 length equals 15 residues. V lost 2 bases to trimming and J lost 4 bases; unmatched junction nucleotides: 6. Looked up from germline, CDR1 is MNHEY and CDR2 is SMNVEV (reference sequence). The CDR3 coding sequence is TGTGCCAGCAGTTTAAGGGGAGGACAGGGCTATGGCTACACCTCC. This gives the protein CASSLRGGQGYGYTS.

In its sample, this clonotype was seen a few times. J is TRBJ2-7 and V is TRBV3-1; D is undetermined. Germline V gene lookup returns CDR1 LGHDT and CDR2 YNNKEL (reference sequence). The CDR3 has 15 amino acids. V was pared by 0 bases and J by 3 bases, with 12 bases between. This CDR3 reads CASSQEAATFYEQYF. CDR3 DNA: TGTGCCAGCAGCCAAGAGGCTGCGACATTCTACGAGCAGTACTTC.

The chain couples TRBV11-2 to TRBJ2-2; D gene unclear. Germline lookup yields CDR1 SGHAT and CDR2 FQNNGV. V gave up 4 bases and J gave up 3 bases, with 6 bases separating them. The CDR3 is 13 amino acids. The DNA of the CDR3 is TGTGCCAGCAGCTCAGCCTACACCGGGGAGCTGTTTTTT. It translates to CASSSAYTGELFF. Variable domain in full (rest from reference TRBV11-2 and TRBJ2-2): EAGVAQSPRYKIIEKRQSVAFWCNPISGHATLYWYQQILGQGPKLLIQFQNNGVVDDSQLPKDRFSAERLKGVDSTLKIQPAKLEDSAVYLCASSSAYTGELFFGEGSRLTVL.

This clonotype was detected many times. The CDR3 loop is CASSSDRGLYGYTF. The CDR3 bases are TGTGCCAGCAGTTCCGACAGGGGGCTTTATGGCTACACCTTC. This chain uses TRBV27 with TRBJ1-2; 10 bases agree with TRBD1. The CDR3 has 14 residues. Germline loops: CDR1 MNHEY, CDR2 SMNVEV (reference sequence). V gave up 4 bases and J gave up 5 bases; unmatched junction bases: 4.

This clonotype has a handful of counts. The chain recombines TRBV7-3 with TRBJ1-3; D is ambiguous. Germline CDR1 is SGHTA and CDR2 is FQGTGA. Trimming left V 5 bases short and J 4 bases short, with 9 bases between. The CDR3 length is 13 residues. The CDR3 sequence: CASSKNQGNTIYF. The CDR3 DNA is TGTGCCAGCAGCAAAAATCAGGGAAACACCATATATTTT. The whole variable domain, remainder taken from reference TRBV7-3 and TRBJ1-3, is GAGVSQTPSNKVTEKGKYVELRCDPISGHTALYWYRQSLGQGPEFLIYFQGTGAADDSGLPNDRFFAVRPEGSVSTLKIQRTERGDSAVYLCASSKNQGNTIYFGEGSWLTVV.

This clonotype was recorded a few times. The rearrangement uses TRBV20-1 and TRBJ2-7; D is ambiguous. The V end lost 3 bases, the J end lost 2 bases, and 14 bases lay between the germline ends. CDR1 is DFQATT and CDR2 is SNEGSKA in the germline V gene (reference sequence). The CDR3 is 14 residues long. This CDR3 reads CSASGSIYPYEQYF. The DNA of the CDR3 is TGCAGTGCTAGCGGGTCCATTTACCCCTACGAGCAGTACTTC.

This clonotype was counted a few times. The chain employs TRBV19 and TRBJ1-1; D is perhaps TRBD1 (6 bases). V was trimmed by 3 bases and J by 1 base, leaving 12 bases between them. The germline CDR1 and CDR2 sequences are LNHDA and SQIVND (reference sequence). This CDR3 has 15 amino acids. As DNA, the CDR3 is TGTGCCAGTAGTATTAGGGGGGCGCAGAACACTGAAGCTTTCTTT. This codes for CASSIRGAQNTEAFF. The whole variable domain, remainder taken from reference TRBV19 and TRBJ1-1, is DGGITQSPKYLFRKEGQNVTLSCEQNLNHDAMYWYRQDPGQGLRLIYYSQIVNDFQKGDIAEGYSVSREKKESFPLTVTSAQKNPTAFYLCASSIRGAQNTEAFFGQGTRLTVV.

The rearrangement links TRBV5-1 to TRBJ1-2; D not resolved. Germline assignment: CDR1 SGHRS and CDR2 YFSETQ. The CDR3 runs 13 residues. Between the trimmed V and J ends, which lost 4 bases and 8 bases, there was a span of 15 bases. CDR3 DNA: TGCGCCAGCAGCGTACGAGAGGCTTACGGCTACACCTTC. Residues: CASSVREAYGYTF.

The V call is TRBV7-2, the J call TRBJ2-2; 10 nucleotides match TRBD2. There are 16 residues in the CDR3. Germline CDR1 and CDR2: SGHTA and FQGNSA. With V trimmed by 5 bases and J by 1 base, 4 bases remained unmatched. CDR3 sequence: CASSTTSGWNTGELFF. The DNA for the CDR3 is TGTGCCAGCAGCACGACTAGCGGGTGGAACACCGGGGAGCTGTTTTTT. Looking up the rest from reference TRBV7-2 and TRBJ2-2 gives the full variable domain: GAGVSQSPSNKVTEKGKDVELRCDPISGHTALYWYRQSLGQGLEFLIYFQGNSAPDKSGLPSDRFSAERTGGSVSTLTIQRTQQEDSAVYLCASSTTSGWNTGELFFGEGSRLTVL.

This clonotype was picked up a small number of times. The chain joins TRBV12-3 or TRBV12-4 to TRBJ2-1; a weak D match, TRBD2 (5 bases). The V and J ends lost 5 bases and 8 bases respectively, with 16 bases between them. This CDR3 spans 14 amino acids. The CDR3 bases are TGTGCCAGCAGTGGCGGCTTAGCGAGCCATGAGCAGTTCTTC. Its protein product is CASSGGLASHEQFF.

Of note for this clonotype: This may arise from a read error, as a much more abundant clone is one base away. The J gene is TRBJ1-2, the V gene TRBV2, with a possible D match to TRBD1 (6 bases). This CDR3 spans 20 amino acids. CDR1 is SNHLY and CDR2 is FYNNEI in the germline V gene. The CDR3 DNA sequence: TGTGCCCGCAGTGAAGCACTTCTAATAAAGACAGGACCCATAAACTATGGCTACACCTTC. It encodes CARSEALLIKTGPINYGYTF. The full variable domain, with the rest looked up from reference TRBV2 and TRBJ1-2, is EPEVTQTPSHQVTQMGQEVILRCVPISNHLYFYWYRQILGQKVEFLVSFYNNEISEKSEIFDDQFSVERPDGSNFTLKIRSTKLEDSAMYFCARSEALLIKTGPINYGYTFGSGTRLTVV.

This clonotype was counted only a few times. A read error may explain this, as a much larger clone is one base away. Here the CDR3 omits its conserved ending phenylalanine or tryptophan, so a read error is the likely source. The chain is built from TRBV28 and TRBJ1-6; 7 nucleotides align to TRBD1. Germline CDR1 MDHEN, CDR2 SYDVKM. The CDR3 runs to 17 residues. V lost 2 bases to trimming and J lost 8 bases; unmatched junction nucleotides: 12. CDR3 bases: TGTGCCAGCAGTTTAGATCGGACAGGCCGAATGTATTCACCCCTCCACTCT. Residues: CASSLDRTGRMYSPLHS.

This clonotype was detected only a few times. The chain has TRBV19 and TRBJ2-7; maybe TRBD1 (6 bases). The germline gives CDR1 LNHDA, CDR2 SQIVND (reference sequence). V was clipped by 4 bases and J by 6 bases, with 19 bases between them. The CDR3 length is 15 residues. CDR3 nucleotides: TGTGCCAGTAGTACCACCCTGACAGGCTCGGTCGAGCAGTACTTC. It yields the protein CASSTTLTGSVEQYF.